This record concerns one T cell receptor beta chain sequence. Data came from immunoSEQ multiplex PCR; TCRdb stores just in-frame clones and leaves some out. The sample lists about 34,000 clones; about 80% were seen once. This specimen comes from a study of T cell responses to AZD1222 COVID-19 vaccine. CDR3 length: 11 amino acids. CDR1 GTSNPN and CDR2 SVGIG come from the germline V gene (reference sequence). Deletions cut 3 bases from V and 8 bases from J, with 10 bases between. The receptor's source is an adult who received the AZD1222 COVID-19 vaccine. The V call is TRBV30, the J call TRBJ1-1; TRBD1 is a possible D gene (6 bases). This sample comprised peripheral blood, obtained 28 days after the second AZD1222 dose. The DNA for the CDR3 is TGTGCCTGGAGCAGACAGGTAGAAGCTTTCTTT. Amino acid sequence: CAWSRQVEAFF.